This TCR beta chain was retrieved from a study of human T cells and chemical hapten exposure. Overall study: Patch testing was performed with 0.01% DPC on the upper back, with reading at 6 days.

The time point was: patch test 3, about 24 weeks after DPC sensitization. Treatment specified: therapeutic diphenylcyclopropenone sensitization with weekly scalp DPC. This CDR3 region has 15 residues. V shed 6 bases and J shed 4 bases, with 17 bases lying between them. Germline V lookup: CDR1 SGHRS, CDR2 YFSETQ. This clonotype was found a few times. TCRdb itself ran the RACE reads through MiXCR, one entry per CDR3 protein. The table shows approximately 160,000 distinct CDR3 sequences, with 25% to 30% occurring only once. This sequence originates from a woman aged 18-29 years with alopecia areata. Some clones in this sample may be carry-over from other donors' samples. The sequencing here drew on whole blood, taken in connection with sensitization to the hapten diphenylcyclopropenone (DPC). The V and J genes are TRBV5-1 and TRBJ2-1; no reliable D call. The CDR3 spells CASTFSRGAYNEQFF. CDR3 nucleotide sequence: TGCGCCAGCACCTTCTCTCGCGGAGCGTACAATGAGCAGTTCTTC.